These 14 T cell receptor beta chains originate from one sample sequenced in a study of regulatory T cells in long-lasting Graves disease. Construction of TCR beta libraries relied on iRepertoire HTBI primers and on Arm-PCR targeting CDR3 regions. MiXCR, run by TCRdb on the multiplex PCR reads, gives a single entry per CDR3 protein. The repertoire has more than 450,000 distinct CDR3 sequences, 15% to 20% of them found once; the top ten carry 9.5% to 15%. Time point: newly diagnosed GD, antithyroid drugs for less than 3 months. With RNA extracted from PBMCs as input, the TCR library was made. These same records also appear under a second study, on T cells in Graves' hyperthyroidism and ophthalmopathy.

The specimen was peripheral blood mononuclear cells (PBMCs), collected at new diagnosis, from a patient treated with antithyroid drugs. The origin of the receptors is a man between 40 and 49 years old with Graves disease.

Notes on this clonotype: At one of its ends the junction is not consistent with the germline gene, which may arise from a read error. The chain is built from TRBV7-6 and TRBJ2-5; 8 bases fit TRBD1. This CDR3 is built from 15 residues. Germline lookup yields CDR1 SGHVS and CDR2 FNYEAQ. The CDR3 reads CASSLQGTGEETQYF. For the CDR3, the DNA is TGTGCTAGCAGCTTACAAGGGACAGGAGAAGAGACCCAGTACTTC.

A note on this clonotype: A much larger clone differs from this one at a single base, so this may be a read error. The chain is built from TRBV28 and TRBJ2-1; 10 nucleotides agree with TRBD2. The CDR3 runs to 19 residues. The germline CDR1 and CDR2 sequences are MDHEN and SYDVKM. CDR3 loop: CASSLLASGGIFSCNEQFF. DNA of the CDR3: TGTGCCAGCAGTTTATTGGCTAGCGGGGGAATTTTCTCCTGCAATGAGCAGTTCTTC.

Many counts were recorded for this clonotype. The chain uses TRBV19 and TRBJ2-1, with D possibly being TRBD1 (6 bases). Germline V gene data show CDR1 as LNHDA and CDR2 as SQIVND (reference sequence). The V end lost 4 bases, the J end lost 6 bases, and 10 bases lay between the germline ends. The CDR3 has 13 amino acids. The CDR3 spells CASSNRAFNEQFF. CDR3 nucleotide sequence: TGTGCCAGTAGTAACAGGGCCTTCAATGAGCAGTTCTTC.

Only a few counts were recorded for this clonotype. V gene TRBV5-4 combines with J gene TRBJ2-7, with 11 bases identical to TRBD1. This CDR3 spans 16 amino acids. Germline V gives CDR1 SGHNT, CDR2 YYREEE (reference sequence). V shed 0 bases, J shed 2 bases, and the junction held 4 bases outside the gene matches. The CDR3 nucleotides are TGTGCCAGCAGCTTGGAACCGGGACAGGGGGCCTACGAGCAGTACTTC. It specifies CASSLEPGQGAYEQYF.

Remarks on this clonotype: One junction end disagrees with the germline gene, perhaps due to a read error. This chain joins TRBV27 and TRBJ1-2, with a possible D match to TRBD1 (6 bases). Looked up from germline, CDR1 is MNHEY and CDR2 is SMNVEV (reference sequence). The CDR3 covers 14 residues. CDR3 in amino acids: CASSPRRGARGYAF. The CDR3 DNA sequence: TGTGCCAGCAGTCCACGTCGGGGGGCGCGGGGCTACGCCTTC.

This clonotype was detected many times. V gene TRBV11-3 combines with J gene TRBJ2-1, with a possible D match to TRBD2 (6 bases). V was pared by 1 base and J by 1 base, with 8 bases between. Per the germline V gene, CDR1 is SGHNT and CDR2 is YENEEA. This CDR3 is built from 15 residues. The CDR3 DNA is TGTGCCAGCAGCTTAGGTGCGGGATCCTACAATGAGCAGTTCTTC. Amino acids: CASSLGAGSYNEQFF.

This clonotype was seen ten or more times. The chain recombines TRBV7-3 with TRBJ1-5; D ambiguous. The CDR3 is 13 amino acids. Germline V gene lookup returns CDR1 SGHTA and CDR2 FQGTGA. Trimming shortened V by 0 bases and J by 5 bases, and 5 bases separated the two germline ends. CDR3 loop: CASSLTTDQPQHF. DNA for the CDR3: TGTGCCAGCAGCTTAACTACGGATCAGCCCCAGCATTTT.

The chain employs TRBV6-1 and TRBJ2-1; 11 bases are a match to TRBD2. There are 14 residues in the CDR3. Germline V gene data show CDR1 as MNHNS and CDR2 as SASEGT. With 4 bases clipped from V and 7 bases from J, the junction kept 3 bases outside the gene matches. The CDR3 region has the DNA TGTGCCAGCAGTGTAGCGGGAGGGCGGAATGAGCAGTTCTTC. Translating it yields CASSVAGGRNEQFF.

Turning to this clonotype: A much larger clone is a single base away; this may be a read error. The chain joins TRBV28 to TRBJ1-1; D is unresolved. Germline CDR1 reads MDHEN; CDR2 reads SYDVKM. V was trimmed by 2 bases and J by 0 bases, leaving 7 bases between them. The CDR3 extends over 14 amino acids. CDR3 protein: CASSLIVVNTEAFF. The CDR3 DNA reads TGTGCCAGCAGTTTAATTGTCGTGAACACTGAAGCTTTCTTT.

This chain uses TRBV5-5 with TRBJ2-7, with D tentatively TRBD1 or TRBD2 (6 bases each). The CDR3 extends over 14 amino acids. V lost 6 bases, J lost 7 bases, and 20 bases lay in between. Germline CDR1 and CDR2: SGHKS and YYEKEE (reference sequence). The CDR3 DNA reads TGTGCCAGCAAGTCCGGGGGCGGGAAGGGGGAGCAGTACTTC. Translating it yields CASKSGGGKGEQYF. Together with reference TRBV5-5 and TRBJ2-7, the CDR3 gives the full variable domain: DAGVTQSPTHLIKTRGQQVTLRCSPISGHKSVSWYQQVLGQGPQFIFQYYEKEERGRGNFPDRFSARQFPNYSSELNVNALLLGDSALYLCASKSGGGKGEQYFGPGTRLTVT.

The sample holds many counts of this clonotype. The CDR3 nucleotides are TGTGCCAGCAGTTCCCCGGGACTAGCGGGAGTAAAACTCACCGATGAGCAGTTCTTC. Translation gives CASSSPGLAGVKLTDEQFF. The chain uses TRBV28 and TRBJ2-1, with TRBD2 matching over 14 bases. Germline values: CDR1 MDHEN, CDR2 SYDVKM. The J segment lost 8 bases and the V segment lost 4 bases, leaving 16 bases of the junction unmatched. The CDR3 runs to 19 residues.

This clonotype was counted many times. The CDR3 loop reads CATSEPYSTRARNEQFF. The CDR3 nucleotides read TGTGCCACCAGTGAACCCTATTCTACTAGGGCCCGGAATGAGCAGTTCTTC. The V call is TRBV24-1, the J call TRBJ2-1; D possibly corresponds to TRBD2 (5 bases). CDR3 length equals 17 residues. The V and J ends lost 4 bases and 7 bases respectively, with 22 bases between them. CDR1 and CDR2 (germline): KGHDR, SFDVKD.

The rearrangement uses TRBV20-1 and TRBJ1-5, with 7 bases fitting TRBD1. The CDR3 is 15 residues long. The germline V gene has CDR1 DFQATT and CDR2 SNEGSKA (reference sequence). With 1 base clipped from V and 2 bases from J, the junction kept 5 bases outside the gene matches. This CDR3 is CSARAQGEGNQPQHF. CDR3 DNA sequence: TGCAGTGCTAGAGCCCAGGGGGAAGGCAATCAGCCCCAGCATTTT.

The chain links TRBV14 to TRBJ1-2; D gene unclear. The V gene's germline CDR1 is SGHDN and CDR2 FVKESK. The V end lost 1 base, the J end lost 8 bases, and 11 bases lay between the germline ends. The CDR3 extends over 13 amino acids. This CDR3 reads CASSQVLGGGYTF. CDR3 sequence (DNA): TGTGCCAGCAGCCAAGTCTTAGGTGGGGGCTACACCTTC. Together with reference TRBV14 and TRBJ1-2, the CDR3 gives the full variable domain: EAGVTQFPSHSVIEKGQTVTLRCDPISGHDNLYWYRRVMGKEIKFLLHFVKESKQDESGMPNNRFLAERTGGTYSTLKVQPAELEDSGVYFCASSQVLGGGYTFGSGTRLTVV.